The clone carrying this T cell receptor beta chain was seen a few times. Its antigen is still unknown. This sample was included in a study of T-cell reconstitution after alpha-beta-depleted transplantation in children. Study-wide results and limits: After transplant, at about two months, alpha-beta T cells were reportedly derived from several hundred expanded graft clones. The main origin of T-cell counts and diversity one year after transplant was newly produced T cells.

Germline-derived CDR1 and CDR2 are LGHDT and YNNKEL (reference sequence). The CDR3 runs to 15 residues. J lost 8 bases, V lost 0 bases, and 7 bases had no gene match. TCRbeta library construction was performed incorporating unique molecular identifiers. TCRdb recomputed calls from the PCR reads with MiXCR, one row per CDR3 protein. The sample has about 980,000 distinct CDR3 sequences, 25% to 30% seen once; the top ten hold around 30%. This sequence was found in a boy younger than two who had a stem cell transplant for SCID, so the T cells may come from the graft donor. This chain uses TRBV3-1 with TRBJ2-1; TRBD1 matches 7 bases. The sequencing used PBMCs, mostly from graft donor cells, collected 360 days after TCRalphabeta/CD19-depleted stem cell transplant. Here the CDR3 reads CASSQEGLGGYEQFF. The DNA for the CDR3 is TGTGCCAGCAGCCAAGAGGGGCTAGGGGGCTATGAGCAGTTCTTC.